This T cell receptor beta chain is drawn from a study of blood T cell repertoires in COVID-19. Study as a whole: The United States, Italy and Spain supplied acute and convalescent COVID-19 samples.

Original processing methods: Reference gene primer amplification in the assay estimated nucleated cell counts. Profiling relied on immunoSEQ multiplex PCR, and the TCRdb table lists in-frame clones only, not all of them. V and J calls and clone size follow that table, whereas D and trimming were derived from the DNA. The table includes 250,000 to 350,000 clones, 87% detected once. Sequencing was done on a sample of peripheral blood. The source is a woman in her fifties or sixties who had recovered from COVID-19.

The CDR3 coding sequence is TGTGCCAGCAGTTACTCCTTCAGGAAAGAGACCCAGTACTTC. Its translation: CASSYSFRKETQYF. The chain couples TRBV6-5 to TRBJ2-5; D not resolved. V was shortened by 0 bases and J by 3 bases, with 8 bases between the two germline ends. The CDR3 is 14 residues long. Germline values: CDR1 MNHEY, CDR2 SVGAGI.